This T cell receptor beta chain was retrieved from a study of shared T cell receptors in the human thymus. With V trimmed by 5 bases and J by 5 bases, 4 bases remained unmatched. Germline-derived CDR1 and CDR2 are SGHNT and YENEEA. The CDR3 loop spans 13 amino acids. The table came from immunoSEQ multiplex PCR; TCRdb's copy has only in-frame clones and leaves some out. The sample records 450,000 to 650,000 clones, roughly 74% being singletons. The same specimen was also included in a second study, on human thymus T cells. That source reports: It was healthy Finnish infants having corrective surgery for congenital heart defects who were the donors. Thymic samples were excised during corrective heart operations. Thymic repertoires overlap heavily among unrelated individuals, related research has reported.

The material sequenced was thymocytes. The chain uses TRBV11-3 and TRBJ2-7, with 9 bases matching TRBD1. The TCR comes from a boy less than two years old with a congenital heart defect. CDR3 protein: CASSAQGAHEQYF. The CDR3 region has the DNA TGTGCCAGCAGCGCACAGGGGGCCCACGAGCAGTACTTC.